This T cell receptor (beta chain) is drawn from a study of graft-versus-host responses after intestinal transplantation. The wider study: Those transplanted obtained multivisceral, liver-intestinal, or isolated intestinal grafts. Recipients were all induced with anti-thymocyte globulin, then given tacrolimus and steroids for 2 to 4 years. Study conclusions and caveats: Recipient marrow harbored GvH clones, some of which surfaced first in ileum or blood. Individuals who had graft-donor T cell macrochimerism had allografts that showed high graft-versus-host to host-versus-graft clonal ratios.

V lost 7 bases and J 6 bases, leaving 25 bases between the germline ends. Per the germline V gene, CDR1 is SEHNR and CDR2 is FQNEAQ (reference sequence). This CDR3 region has 16 residues. A note on this clone: Its antigen is not identified.

The protocol was immunoSEQ multiplex PCR, while the TCRdb copy is restricted to in-frame clones and leaves out a portion. The sample includes about 97,000 clones, around nine tenths of them seen just once. This TCR derives from a human patient who received an intestinal transplant, so some T cells may come from the graft donor. The sample here was PBMCs, taken around 68 weeks after intestinal transplant. The chain has TRBV7-9 and TRBJ2-7, with TRBD2 as a possible D gene (6 bases). For the CDR3, the DNA is TGTGCCAGCACCCCGGTTGGGCGGGGCGGAGGCGTCGAGCAGTACTTC. Protein: CASTPVGRGGGVEQYF.